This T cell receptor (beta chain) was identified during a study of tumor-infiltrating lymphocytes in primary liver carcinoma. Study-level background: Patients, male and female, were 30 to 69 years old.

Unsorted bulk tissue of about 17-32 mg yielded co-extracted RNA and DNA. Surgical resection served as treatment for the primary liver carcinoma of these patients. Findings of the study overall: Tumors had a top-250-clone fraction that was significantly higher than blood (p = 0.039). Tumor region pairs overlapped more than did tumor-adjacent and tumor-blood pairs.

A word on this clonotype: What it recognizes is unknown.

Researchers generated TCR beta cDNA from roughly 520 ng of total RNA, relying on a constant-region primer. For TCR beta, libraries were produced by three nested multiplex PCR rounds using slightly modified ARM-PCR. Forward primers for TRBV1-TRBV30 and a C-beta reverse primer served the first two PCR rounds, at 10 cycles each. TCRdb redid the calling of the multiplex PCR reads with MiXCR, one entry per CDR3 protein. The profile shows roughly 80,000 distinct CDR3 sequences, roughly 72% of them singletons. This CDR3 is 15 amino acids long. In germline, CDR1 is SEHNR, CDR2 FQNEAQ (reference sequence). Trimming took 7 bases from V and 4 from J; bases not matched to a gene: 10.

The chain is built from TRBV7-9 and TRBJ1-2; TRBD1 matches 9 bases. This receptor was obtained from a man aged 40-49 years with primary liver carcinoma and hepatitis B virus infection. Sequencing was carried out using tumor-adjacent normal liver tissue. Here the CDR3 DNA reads TGTGCCAGCAACTCAAGCGGGACAGGGAGCTATGGCTACACCTTC. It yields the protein CASNSSGTGSYGYTF. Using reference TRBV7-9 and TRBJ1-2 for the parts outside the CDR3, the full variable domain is DTGVSQNPRHKITKRGQNVTFRCDPISEHNRLYWYRQTLGQGPEFLTYFQNEAQLEKSRLLSDRFSAERPKGSFSTLEIQRTEQGDSAMYLCASNSSGTGSYGYTFGSGTRLTVV.